Listed below are T cell receptor beta chains from one sample, sequenced in a study of T cell changes during pregnancy in multiple sclerosis. Produced via immunoSEQ multiplex PCR; TCRdb's table is partial and in-frame only. The data show 40,000 to 55,000 clones, about 92% seen once. This specimen was CD4+ T cells from peripheral blood mononuclear cells, taken before pregnancy. The receptors were sampled from a female donor with multiple sclerosis, enrolled in a pregnancy study. The CDR3 runs from the conserved cysteine through the conserved F or W. The D gene is left open where the match is weak. A clone size is listed for some rows: how often the clone was seen (once, few, many), or a class if it is expanded.

D: TRBD2
V: TRBV9
J: TRBJ2-7
size: NA
CDR3: CASSAQAGVSYEQYF
DNA: TGTGCCAGCAGCGCCCAAGCGGGAGTTAGCTACGAGCAGTACTTC

D: NA
V: TRBV5-1
J: TRBJ2-1
size: NA
CDR3: CASSLAGNNEQFF
DNA: TGCGCCAGCAGCTTGGCGGGGAACAATGAGCAGTTCTTC

D: TRBD1
V: TRBV5-1
J: TRBJ2-2
size: once
CDR3: CASSLEGQGMTGELFF
DNA: TGCGCCAGCAGCTTGGAGGGACAGGGGATGACCGGGGAGCTGTTTTTT

D: NA
V: TRBV4-1
J: TRBJ1-2
size: NA
CDR3: CASSQAAGKLANYGYTF
DNA: TGCGCCAGCAGCCAAGCGGCAGGGAAATTGGCTAACTATGGCTACACCTTC

D: TRBD1
V: TRBV7-9
J: TRBJ2-2
size: NA
CDR3: CASSPRGLSSTGELFF
DNA: TGTGCCAGCAGCCCCAGGGGGCTCTCCTCCACCGGGGAGCTGTTTTTT

D: NA
V: TRBV6-1
J: TRBJ2-1
size: once
CDR3: CAAKRDRGSNNEQFF
DNA: TGTGCCGCGAAGAGAGATCGAGGGTCAAACAATGAGCAGTTCTTC

D: NA
V: TRBV21-1
J: TRBJ2-7
size: NA
CDR3: CASSWTRTYEQYF
DNA: TGTGCCAGCAGCTGGACACGAACCTACGAGCAGTACTTC

D: TRBD1
V: TRBV5-1
J: TRBJ1-4
size: NA
CDR3: CASSLTGGSYLFF
DNA: TGCGCCAGCAGCTTGACAGGGGGGTCGTACCTGTTTTTT

D: TRBD1
V: TRBV18
J: TRBJ2-7
size: NA
CDR3: CASSPQGQGVYEQYF
DNA: TGTGCCAGCTCACCACAGGGACAGGGGGTATACGAGCAGTACTTC

D: NA
V: TRBV7-2
J: TRBJ1-2
size: NA
CDR3: CASSFDPKGANYGYTF
DNA: TGTGCCAGCAGCTTCGACCCGAAGGGAGCTAACTATGGCTACACCTTC

D: TRBD2
V: TRBV7-3
J: TRBJ2-3
size: once
CDR3: CASSLSGRGDTQYF
DNA: TGTGCCAGCAGCCTAAGCGGGAGGGGAGATACGCAGTATTTT

D: TRBD2
V: TRBV7-8
J: TRBJ2-3
size: NA
CDR3: CASSSPAGGRVRDTQYF
DNA: TGTGCCAGCAGCTCCCCCGCGGGCGGGAGGGTCAGAGATACGCAGTATTTT

D: NA
V: TRBV2
J: TRBJ1-1
size: NA
CDR3: CTSTEGRNTEAFF
DNA: TGTACTTCTACGGAGGGGCGGAACACTGAAGCTTTCTTT

D: NA
V: TRBV5-1
J: TRBJ2-7
size: NA
CDR3: CASSLFRDNEQYF
DNA: TGCGCCAGCAGCTTGTTCAGGGACAACGAGCAGTACTTC

D: TRBD2
V: TRBV6-4
J: TRBJ2-5
size: NA
CDR3: CASSKDLGEGETQYF
DNA: TGTGCCAGCAGTAAGGACTTGGGGGAGGGAGAGACCCAGTACTTC

D: TRBD2
V: TRBV10-1
J: TRBJ2-1
size: once
CDR3: CASSGSGTSGINEQFF
DNA: TGCGCCAGCAGTGGTTCCGGGACTAGCGGGATCAATGAGCAGTTCTTC

D: NA
V: TRBV9
J: TRBJ2-1
size: NA
CDR3: CASSVRRGYNEQFF
DNA: TGTGCCAGCAGCGTCAGGCGGGGCTACAATGAGCAGTTCTTC

D: NA
V: TRBV28
J: TRBJ1-2
size: NA
CDR3: CASSFRSEVGGYTF
DNA: TGTGCCAGCAGTTTCAGATCGGAGGTCGGTGGCTACACCTTC

D: TRBD1
V: TRBV7-9
J: TRBJ1-1
size: NA
CDR3: CASSRGRPGQGRNTEAFF
DNA: TGTGCCAGCAGCAGAGGAAGACCGGGACAGGGACGGAACACTGAAGCTTTCTTT

D: TRBD2
V: TRBV27
J: TRBJ2-1
size: NA
CDR3: CASSSTSGGQRSYNEQFF
DNA: TGTGCCAGCAGCTCAACTAGCGGGGGCCAACGCTCCTACAATGAGCAGTTCTTC

D: NA
V: TRBV5-4
J: TRBJ1-2
size: few
CDR3: CASSLPGVTYGYTF
DNA: TGTGCCAGCAGCTTGCCCGGGGTCACCTATGGCTACACCTTC

D: TRBD2
V: TRBV5-4
J: TRBJ2-1
size: NA
CDR3: CASSVTSGNEQFF
DNA: TGTGCCAGCAGCGTCACTAGCGGGAATGAGCAGTTCTTC

D: TRBD2
V: TRBV4-1
J: TRBJ2-7
size: NA
CDR3: CASSQDRLAGGDEQYF
DNA: TGCGCCAGCAGCCAAGATCGGCTAGCGGGAGGGGACGAGCAGTACTTC

D: NA
V: TRBV28
J: TRBJ1-4
size: NA
CDR3: CASRPGQSATNEKLFF
DNA: TGTGCCAGCAGACCCGGACAGAGCGCAACTAATGAAAAACTGTTTTTT

D: TRBD1
V: TRBV5-1
J: TRBJ2-5
size: NA
CDR3: CASSSDRGEETQYF
DNA: TGCGCCAGCAGCTCCGACAGGGGGGAAGAGACCCAGTACTTC

D: TRBD2
V: TRBV4-2
J: TRBJ2-1
size: NA
CDR3: CASSLGLAGGDEQFF
DNA: TGTGCCAGCAGCCTCGGACTAGCGGGCGGTGATGAGCAGTTCTTC

D: NA
V: TRBV11-3
J: TRBJ2-3
size: NA
CDR3: CASSLGRTGRADTQYF
DNA: TGTGCCAGCAGCTTAGGCCGGACAGGGAGGGCAGATACGCAGTATTTT

D: NA
V: TRBV29-1
J: TRBJ2-3
size: NA
CDR3: CSVKTGRGTDTQYF
DNA: TGCAGCGTTAAAACAGGGCGCGGCACAGATACGCAGTATTTT

D: TRBD2
V: TRBV30
J: TRBJ2-2
size: once
CDR3: CAWSLLAGETGELFF
DNA: TGTGCCTGGAGCCTACTAGCGGGAGAAACCGGGGAGCTGTTTTTT

D: TRBD2
V: TRBV15
J: TRBJ2-2
size: NA
CDR3: CATRLAGRIQSTGELFF
DNA: TGTGCCACCAGACTAGCGGGGCGAATACAGTCCACCGGGGAGCTGTTTTTT

D: TRBD1
V: TRBV6-5
J: TRBJ1-5
size: once
CDR3: CASRSGTGMNQPQHF
DNA: TGTGCCAGCAGATCCGGGACAGGGATGAATCAGCCCCAGCATTTT

D: NA
V: TRBV9
J: TRBJ2-2
size: NA
CDR3: CASTTAGGELFF
DNA: TGTGCCAGCACCACGGCAGGCGGGGAGCTGTTTTTT

D: NA
V: TRBV6-1
J: TRBJ1-1
size: NA
CDR3: CATKGQATLNTEAFF
DNA: TGTGCCACCAAAGGTCAGGCCACCTTGAACACTGAAGCTTTCTTT

D: TRBD1
V: TRBV5-1
J: TRBJ2-5
size: once
CDR3: CASSLTGTGKVGETQYF
DNA: TGCGCCAGCAGCTTGACCGGGACAGGGAAGGTAGGCGAGACCCAGTACTTC

D: TRBD2
V: TRBV4-1
J: TRBJ2-1
size: NA
CDR3: CASSGTSGGSYNEQFF
DNA: TGCGCCAGCAGCGGGACTAGCGGGGGTTCCTACAATGAGCAGTTCTTC

D: NA
V: TRBV29-1
J: TRBJ1-1
size: NA
CDR3: CSVAGPTEAFF
DNA: TGCAGCGTTGCAGGGCCCACTGAAGCTTTCTTT

D: NA
V: TRBV29-1
J: TRBJ2-3
size: NA
CDR3: CSVRGGLRDTQYF
DNA: TGCAGCGTTCGAGGGGGATTAAGAGATACGCAGTATTTT

D: NA
V: TRBV7-8
J: TRBJ2-1
size: NA
CDR3: CASSLDRATSLGQFF
DNA: TGTGCCAGCAGCTTAGACAGGGCGACCTCACTTGGGCAGTTCTTC

D: NA
V: TRBV7-2
J: TRBJ1-1
size: NA
CDR3: CASSFSPNTEAFF
DNA: TGTGCCAGCAGCTTTTCTCCGAACACTGAAGCTTTCTTT

D: NA
V: TRBV11-2
J: TRBJ2-6
size: NA
CDR3: CASSLYHSSGANVLTF
DNA: TGTGCCAGCAGCTTATATCATAGCTCTGGGGCCAACGTCCTGACTTTC

D: TRBD1
V: TRBV6-1
J: TRBJ1-4
size: once
CDR3: CASSRDRVDEKLFF
DNA: TGTGCCAGCAGCCGGGACAGGGTGGATGAAAAACTGTTTTTT

D: TRBD1
V: TRBV9
J: TRBJ1-3
size: NA
CDR3: CASSSGQAGDTIYF
DNA: TGTGCCAGCAGCTCGGGACAGGCGGGGGACACCATATATTTT

D: NA
V: TRBV5-1
J: TRBJ2-6
size: NA
CDR3: CASTLQWSSGANVLTF
DNA: TGCGCCAGCACTCTGCAGTGGAGCTCTGGGGCCAACGTCCTGACTTTC

D: NA
V: TRBV6-1
J: TRBJ1-5
size: NA
CDR3: CASSEAAYSNQPQHF
DNA: TGTGCCAGCAGTGAAGCGGCTTATAGCAATCAGCCCCAGCATTTT

D: NA
V: TRBV25-1
J: TRBJ1-1
size: NA
CDR3: CARLDTNEAFF
DNA: TGTGCCAGATTAGACACGAATGAAGCTTTCTTT

D: TRBD2
V: TRBV28
J: TRBJ2-7
size: NA
CDR3: CASSSHTAGREDEQYF
DNA: TGTGCCAGCAGTTCCCATACCGCTGGACGGGAGGACGAGCAGTACTTC

D: TRBD1
V: TRBV27
J: TRBJ2-1
size: NA
CDR3: CASSQDRDPYNEQFF
DNA: TGTGCCAGCAGTCAGGACAGGGATCCCTACAATGAGCAGTTCTTC

D: NA
V: TRBV27
J: TRBJ2-7
size: NA
CDR3: CASSWAGGEQYF
DNA: TGTGCCAGCAGTTGGGCCGGGGGCGAGCAGTACTTC